A single sample gave rise to the 24 T cell receptor beta chains below, sequenced in a study of shared clonotypes between healthy human individuals. Libraries were prepared by immunoSEQ multiplex PCR; TCRdb keeps only in-frame clonotypes and omits some of them. The repertoire holds about 1 million clones, with about 74% as singletons. Sequencing input: memory CD4+ T cells sorted from blood. Stated subset: CD45RA-negative fraction. The receptors stem from a young man in good health.

In this sample, this clone turned up a few times. The V call is TRBV4-1, the J call TRBJ1-1; no clear D gene. The germline gives CDR1 MGHRA, CDR2 YSYEKL. This CDR3 has 17 residues. V lost 0 bases to trimming and J lost 2 bases, with 16 bases between them. The CDR3 region has the DNA TGCGCCAGCAGCCAAGATGAGGCAGGCTCCCATAACACTGAAGCTTTCTTT. Translating gives CASSQDEAGSHNTEAFF.

V usage is TRBV10-3 and J usage is TRBJ1-4; a weak D match, TRBD1 (5 bases). V lost 4 bases and J lost 1, with 13 bases in between. Germline lookup yields CDR1 ENHRY and CDR2 SYGVKD. The CDR3 has 16 amino acids. The CDR3, as DNA: TGTGCCATCAGTGCAGGGATACTCGGAACTAATGAAAAACTGTTTTTT. Its translation is CAISAGILGTNEKLFF.

This clone showed up just once. The genes are TRBV18 and TRBJ2-5; 7 bases agree with TRBD1. Germline CDR1 reads KGHSH; CDR2 reads LQKENI. The CDR3 loop spans 13 amino acids. After removal of 5 bases from V and 4 bases from J, the junction contained 4 bases not matched to a gene. The CDR3 here is CASSVNRGETQYF. Here the CDR3 DNA reads TGTGCCAGCTCAGTAAACAGGGGAGAGACCCAGTACTTC.

The chain recombines TRBV23-1 with TRBJ2-3, with TRBD2 matching 10 bases. TRBV23-1 counts as an open reading frame of uncertain function. The CDR3 is made up of 16 amino acids. The trim removed 4 bases at V and 0 bases at J, leaving 4 bases unmatched. The CDR3 protein is CASSRERGGSTDTQYF. The DNA of the CDR3 is TGCGCCAGCAGTCGCGAGCGGGGGGGTAGCACAGATACGCAGTATTTT.

The gene calls are TRBV5-7 and TRBJ2-2; 12 bases fit TRBD2. TRBV5-7 is marked as an open reading frame, function uncertain. The CDR3 is made up of 16 amino acids. Trimming removed 4 bases from V and 7 bases from J; junction bases left unmatched: 8. The CDR3 bases are TGTGCCAGCAGCCCGACTAGCGGGGGATTTGACGGGGAGCTGTTTTTT. The encoded protein is CASSPTSGGFDGELFF.

This clone was observed a single time. The gene calls are TRBV29-1 and TRBJ1-2; 12 bases match TRBD1. Germline V lookup: CDR1 SQVTM, CDR2 ANQGSEA. The CDR3 is 17 residues long. The junction had 12 bases not matched to a gene; V was cut back by 6 bases and J by 1 base. The CDR3: CSVGGDRGHDLNYGYTF. The DNA of the CDR3 is TGCAGCGTCGGAGGGGACAGGGGGCACGATCTTAACTATGGCTACACCTTC.

The CDR3: CASSEERTPLHF. In DNA, the CDR3 is TGTGCCAGCAGTGAAGAAAGAACACCCCTCCACTTT. The chain employs TRBV2 and TRBJ1-6; no clear D. This CDR3 spans 12 amino acids. CDR1 and CDR2 (germline): SNHLY, FYNNEI. V was cut by 1 base and J by 11 bases, with 6 bases left in between.

The gene calls are TRBV9 and TRBJ1-4; TRBD1 aligns across 9 bases. The CDR3 contains 14 residues. Germline CDR1 is SGDLS and CDR2 is YYNGEE. The V and J ends lost 2 bases and 5 bases, in that order; junction bases with no gene match: 1. For the CDR3, the DNA is TGTGCCAGCAGCGTTACAGGGGGCAATGAAAAACTGTTTTTT. Translating gives CASSVTGGNEKLFF.

This rearrangement joins TRBV9 to TRBJ2-3; 9 bases are shared with TRBD1. Looked up from germline, CDR1 is SGDLS and CDR2 is YYNGEE. The J segment lost 4 bases and the V segment lost 0 bases, leaving 3 bases of the junction unmatched. CDR3 length: 15 residues. The CDR3 is CASSVGDREPDTQYF. The DNA for the CDR3 is TGTGCCAGCAGCGTAGGGGACAGGGAACCAGATACGCAGTATTTT.

The gene calls are TRBV5-1 and TRBJ2-3; D is ambiguous. The CDR3 has 16 amino acids. Germline assignment: CDR1 SGHRS and CDR2 YFSETQ. Deletions cut 0 bases from V and 2 bases from J, with 13 bases between. The CDR3 nucleotides read TGCGCCAGCAGCTTGGATGGCCTACCCACCACAGATACGCAGTATTTT. It codes for CASSLDGLPTTDTQYF.

As to this clone: This same CDR3 is encoded by further DNA sequences in the sample. This sequence joins TRBV27 and TRBJ2-7; D remains ambiguous. CDR3 length: 14 residues. Germline V gene sequence: CDR1 MNHEY, CDR2 SMNVEV (reference sequence). With 4 bases removed from V and 1 base from J, the gap between germline ends came to 11 bases. CDR3 nucleotides: TGTGCCAGCAGTTCCCCGACACGATCCTACGAGCAGTACTTC. Translated: CASSSPTRSYEQYF.

V is TRBV10-3 and J is TRBJ2-3; D gene unclear. CDR1 is ENHRY and CDR2 is SYGVKD in the germline V gene. The CDR3 length is 13 residues. V lost 5 bases to trimming and J lost 2 bases, with 8 bases between them. DNA for the CDR3: TGTGCCATCAGTTCCCGGGCCACAGATACGCAGTATTTT. Its translation: CAISSRATDTQYF.

This clone has a handful of counts. The J gene is TRBJ1-4, the V gene TRBV7-9; D is perhaps TRBD1 (5 bases). The CDR3 consists of 12 residues. Trimming cost V 1 base and J 10 bases, with 7 bases left between them. Germline CDR1 SEHNR, CDR2 FQNEAQ (reference sequence). CDR3 region: CASSLGRGKLFF. CDR3 DNA: TGTGCCAGCAGCTTAGGGAGGGGAAAACTGTTTTTT.

The rearrangement uses TRBV7-2 and TRBJ1-6; D uncertain. From germline, CDR1 is SGHTA and CDR2 FQGNSA. The CDR3 spans 15 residues. V was clipped by 4 bases and J by 10 bases, with 17 bases between them. Here the CDR3 DNA reads TGTGCCAGCAGCTCCTTAGTCGGCGCTGGCTCACCCCTCCACTTT. Its protein is CASSSLVGAGSPLHF.

This clone was counted once. This chain links TRBV18 with TRBJ2-5, with TRBD2 identical over 11 bases. With 2 bases clipped from V and 7 bases from J, the junction kept 6 bases outside the gene matches. The CDR3 sequence is 15 residues long. The germline V gene has CDR1 KGHSH and CDR2 LQKENI. The DNA for the CDR3 is TGTGCCAGCTCACCAACTAGCGGGGGTGAGGGGACCCAGTACTTC. This translates into CASSPTSGGEGTQYF.

The chain combines TRBV7-2 with TRBJ2-2, with D perhaps TRBD2 (6 bases). The V end lost 3 bases, the J end lost 6 bases, and 11 bases lay between the germline ends. The CDR3 extends over 14 amino acids. Germline CDR1 and CDR2: SGHTA and FQGNSA. CDR3 sequence reads: CASSFGGRSGELFF. CDR3 DNA: TGTGCCAGCAGCTTTGGAGGGAGGTCCGGGGAGCTGTTTTTT.

Only one count was recorded for this clone. V and J are TRBV2 and TRBJ1-1; 12 bases fit TRBD1. This CDR3 has 18 amino acids. V trimming: 7 bases; J trimming: 0 bases; junction bases outside the gene matches: 12. In germline, CDR1 is SNHLY, CDR2 FYNNEI. This chain's CDR3 is CASNLRDRGLGMNTEAFF. The CDR3 DNA follows: TGTGCCAGCAATTTAAGGGACAGGGGGCTAGGAATGAACACTGAAGCTTTCTTT.

V is TRBV28 and J is TRBJ1-3; D uncertain. This CDR3 has 15 amino acids. Trimming took 6 bases from V and 4 from J, leaving 16 bases between them. CDR1 and CDR2 (germline): MDHEN, SYDVKM. The CDR3 DNA reads TGTGCCAGCAGCTTAGAAAACCTGGGGGGAAACACCATATATTTT. It yields the protein CASSLENLGGNTIYF.

Only one count was recorded for this clone. Its ends do not fully match the called genes, so a read error is possible. The gene calls are TRBV7-7 and TRBJ2-1; 14 nucleotides match TRBD2. The CDR3 loop spans 14 amino acids. Germline V lookup: CDR1 SSHAT, CDR2 FNYEAQ (reference sequence). The CDR3 DNA reads as TGTGCTAGCAGCGAGGGACTAGCGGGGGCCAAGCAGTTCTTC. It codes for CASSEGLAGAKQFF.

The chain is built from TRBV7-2 and TRBJ2-5; 7 nucleotides align to TRBD2. The J segment lost 2 bases and the V segment lost 8 bases, leaving 5 bases of the junction unmatched. Germline V CDR1 and CDR2: SGHTA, FQGNSA. The CDR3 sequence is 13 residues long. The DNA of the CDR3 is TGTGCCAGCGGGGGAGGGAGGCAAGAGACCCAGTACTTC. Translated, it gives CASGGGRQETQYF.

This clone showed up just a few times. This chain connects TRBV19 to TRBJ2-2; 7 bases map to TRBD1. V dropped 4 bases and J dropped 0; count of bases not matched to a gene: 5. The germline V gene has CDR1 LNHDA and CDR2 SQIVND (reference sequence). This CDR3 comprises 16 residues. The CDR3 nucleotides read TGTGCCAGTAGTACCAGACAGGGTACGAACACCGGGGAGCTGTTTTTT. As protein: CASSTRQGTNTGELFF.

This chain joins TRBV27 and TRBJ2-5; TRBD1 is a possible D gene (5 bases). The J call may not be correct, given that the DNA end is closer to TRBJ2-7. CDR3 size: 15 residues. From germline, CDR1 is MNHEY and CDR2 SMNVEV (reference sequence). The CDR3 region is CASSLGGSRGYEQYF. CDR3 sequence (DNA): TGTGCCAGCAGTTTAGGTGGGTCTAGGGGCTACGAGCAGTACTTC.

The rearrangement uses TRBV30 and TRBJ1-1, with 7 nucleotides matching TRBD1. Germline values: CDR1 GTSNPN, CDR2 SVGIG (reference sequence). The CDR3 is 13 amino acids. J lost 5 bases, V lost 6 bases, and 9 bases had no gene match. The DNA for the CDR3 is TGTGCCTGTAACAAGGGGGCAAGGACTGAAGCTTTCTTT. Its translation is CACNKGARTEAFF.

Only a few counts were recorded for this clone. The V call is TRBV28, the J call TRBJ1-1; D gene uncertain. Germline V CDR1 and CDR2: MDHEN, SYDVKM. The CDR3 sequence is 14 residues long. The V and J ends lost 2 bases and 11 bases respectively, with 18 bases between them. DNA of the CDR3: TGTGCCAGCAGTTTACCCCTACGCCTGCACGGGGCTTTCTTT. This encodes CASSLPLRLHGAFF.